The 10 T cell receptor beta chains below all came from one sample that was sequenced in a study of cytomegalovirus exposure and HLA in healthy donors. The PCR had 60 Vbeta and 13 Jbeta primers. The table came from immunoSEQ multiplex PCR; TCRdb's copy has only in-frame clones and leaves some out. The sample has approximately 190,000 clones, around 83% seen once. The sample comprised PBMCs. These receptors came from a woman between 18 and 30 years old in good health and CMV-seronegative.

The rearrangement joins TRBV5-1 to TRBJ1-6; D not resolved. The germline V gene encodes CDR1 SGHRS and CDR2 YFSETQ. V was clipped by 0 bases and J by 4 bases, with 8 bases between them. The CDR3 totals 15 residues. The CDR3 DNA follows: TGCGCCAGCAGCTTGGTCGCTGAGTATAATTCACCCCTCCACTTT. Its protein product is CASSLVAEYNSPLHF.

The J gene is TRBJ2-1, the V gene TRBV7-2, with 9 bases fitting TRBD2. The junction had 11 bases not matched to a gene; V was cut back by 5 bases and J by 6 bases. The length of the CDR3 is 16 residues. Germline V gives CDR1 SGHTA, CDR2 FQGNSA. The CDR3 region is CASSPTGGRAANEQFF. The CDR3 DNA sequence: TGTGCCAGCAGCCCAACAGGCGGGAGGGCCGCCAATGAGCAGTTCTTC. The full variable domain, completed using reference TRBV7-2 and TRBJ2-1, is GAGVSQSPSNKVTEKGKDVELRCDPISGHTALYWYRQSLGQGLEFLIYFQGNSAPDKSGLPSDRFSAERTGGSVSTLTIQRTQQEDSAVYLCASSPTGGRAANEQFFGPGTRLTVL.

CDR3 amino acids: CASSLKRTNPGTEAFF. DNA of the CDR3: TGTGCCAGCAGCTTAAAGAGAACAAACCCGGGCACTGAAGCTTTCTTT. The chain recombines TRBV7-8 with TRBJ1-1; no clear D gene. V was cut by 2 bases and J by 4 bases, with 17 bases left in between. Germline CDR1 reads SGHVS; CDR2 reads FQNEAQ. This CDR3 has 16 residues.

The CDR3: CSVPGIGGAGANVLTF. The CDR3 DNA is TGCAGCGTTCCAGGTATTGGGGGGGCTGGGGCCAACGTCCTGACTTTC. The chain links TRBV29-1 to TRBJ2-6; 7 bases map to TRBD2. This CDR3 is 16 amino acids long. In germline, CDR1 is SQVTM, CDR2 ANQGSEA. J gave up 2 bases and V 5 bases, and 9 bases lay outside the gene matches.

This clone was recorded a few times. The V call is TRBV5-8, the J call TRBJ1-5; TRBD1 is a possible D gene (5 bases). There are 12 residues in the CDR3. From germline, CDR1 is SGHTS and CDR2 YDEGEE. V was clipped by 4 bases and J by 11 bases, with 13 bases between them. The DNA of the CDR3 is TGTGCCAGCAGCAGATCAGGGAAGGCCCAGCATTTT. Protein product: CASSRSGKAQHF.

CDR3 sequence: CASSYTGGITDTQYF. The CDR3 DNA reads as TGCGCCAGCAGCTACACAGGGGGAATCACAGATACGCAGTATTTT. The chain combines TRBV5-1 with TRBJ2-3; TRBD1 aligns across 8 bases. The CDR3 spans 15 residues. V trimming: 3 bases; J trimming: 2 bases; junction bases outside the gene matches: 5. Per germline, CDR1 SGHRS and CDR2 YFSETQ.

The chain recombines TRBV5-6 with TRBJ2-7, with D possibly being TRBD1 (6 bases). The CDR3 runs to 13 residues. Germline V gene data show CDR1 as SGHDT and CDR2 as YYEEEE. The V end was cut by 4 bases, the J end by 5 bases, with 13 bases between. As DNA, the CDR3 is TGTGCCAGCAGCGTGGCAGGGGACCACGAGCAGTACTTC. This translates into CASSVAGDHEQYF.

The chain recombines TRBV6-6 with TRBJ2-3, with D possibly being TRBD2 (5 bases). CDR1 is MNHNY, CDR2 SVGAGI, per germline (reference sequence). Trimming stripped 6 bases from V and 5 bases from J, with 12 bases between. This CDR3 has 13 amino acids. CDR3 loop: CASRPTGKDTQYF. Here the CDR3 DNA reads TGTGCCAGCAGGCCAACGGGGAAAGATACGCAGTATTTT.

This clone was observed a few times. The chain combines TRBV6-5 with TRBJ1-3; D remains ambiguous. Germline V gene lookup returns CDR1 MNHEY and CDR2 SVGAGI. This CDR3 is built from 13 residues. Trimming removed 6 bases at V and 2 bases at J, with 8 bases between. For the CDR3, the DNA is TGTGCCAGCAGCAGGATCCCTGGAAACACCATATATTTT. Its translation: CASSRIPGNTIYF.

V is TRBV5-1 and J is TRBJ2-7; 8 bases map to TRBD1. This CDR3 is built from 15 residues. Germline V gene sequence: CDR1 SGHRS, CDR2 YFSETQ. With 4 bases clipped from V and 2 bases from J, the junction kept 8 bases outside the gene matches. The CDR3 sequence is CASSVGQGTTYEQYF. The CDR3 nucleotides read TGCGCCAGCAGCGTTGGACAGGGTACAACCTACGAGCAGTACTTC.